A selection of T cell receptor beta chains follows, all from one sample in a study of blood T cell repertoires in COVID-19. The protocol was immunoSEQ multiplex PCR, while the TCRdb copy is restricted to in-frame clones and leaves out a portion. The table has approximately 290,000 clones, approximately 93% seen once. The sequenced sample consisted of peripheral blood. These receptors were taken from a woman under 40 with COVID-19, enrolled during active disease. Both conserved end residues are part of each CDR3. D genes are given only for firm matches.

CDR3nt	CDR3aa	d_gene	j_gene	v_gene
TGCAGTGCTAGTGAGCGTACGAACACCGGGGAGCTGTTTTTT	CSASERTNTGELFF	-	TRBJ2-2	TRBV20-1
TGTGCCAGCACCCCGTACCGTTCAGCGGCCTACAATGAGCAGTTCTTC	CASTPYRSAAYNEQFF	-	TRBJ2-1	TRBV27
TGTGCCAGCAGTATACAGGTCTCCTACGAGCAGTACTTC	CASSIQVSYEQYF	-	TRBJ2-7	TRBV6-5
TGTGCCAGCAGCTTGGCTCTACTATTTGGCACGGATATTGGGTACGAGCAGTACTTC	CASSLALLFGTDIGYEQYF	-	TRBJ2-7	TRBV5-8
TGTGCCAGTAGTAGTCCTGTAGGGGTGGCAGGACCCCGCACAGATACGCAGTATTTT	CASSSPVGVAGPRTDTQYF	-	TRBJ2-3	TRBV19
TGCGCCAGCAGTGACACAGGGGGCGCGAGGGCTGAAGCTTTCTTT	CASSDTGGARAEAFF	TRBD1	TRBJ1-1	TRBV10-1
TGTGCCTGGGGGGACAGGGATAATTCACCCCTCCACTTT	CAWGDRDNSPLHF	TRBD1	TRBJ1-6	TRBV30
TGTGCCAGCAGTTACTTCGGGACAGGAGGGGATGGCTACACCTTC	CASSYFGTGGDGYTF	TRBD1	TRBJ1-2	TRBV6-5
TGTGCCAGCAGCATGACAGGAGAGAATCAGCCCCAGCATTTT	CASSMTGENQPQHF	-	TRBJ1-5	TRBV7-8
TGTGCCAGCAGCGCCGACGGGGGTCCCCTCCACTTT	CASSADGGPLHF	-	TRBJ1-6	TRBV5-6
TGCGCCAGCAGCTTACTGGACAGCGTGAATCAGCCCCAGCATTTT	CASSLLDSVNQPQHF	-	TRBJ1-5	TRBV5-1